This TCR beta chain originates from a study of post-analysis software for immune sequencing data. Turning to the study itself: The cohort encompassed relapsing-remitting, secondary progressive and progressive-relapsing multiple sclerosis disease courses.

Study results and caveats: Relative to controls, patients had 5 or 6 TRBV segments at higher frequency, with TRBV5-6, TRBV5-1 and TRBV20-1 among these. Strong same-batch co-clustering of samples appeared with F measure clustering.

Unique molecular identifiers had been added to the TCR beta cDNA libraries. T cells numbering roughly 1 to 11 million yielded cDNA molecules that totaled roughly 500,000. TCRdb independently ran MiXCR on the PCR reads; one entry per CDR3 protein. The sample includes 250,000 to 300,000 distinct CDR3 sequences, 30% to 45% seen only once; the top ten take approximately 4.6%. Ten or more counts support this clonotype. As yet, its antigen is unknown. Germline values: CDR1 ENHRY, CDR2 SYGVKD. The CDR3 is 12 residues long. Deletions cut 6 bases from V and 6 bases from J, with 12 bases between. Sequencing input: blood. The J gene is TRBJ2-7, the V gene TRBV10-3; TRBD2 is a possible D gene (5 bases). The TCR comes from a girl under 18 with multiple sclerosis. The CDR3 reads CAIREDSGEQYF. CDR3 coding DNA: TGTGCCATCAGGGAGGACTCAGGCGAGCAGTACTTC.